These 9 T cell receptor beta chains share one sample of origin, sequenced in a study of T cells in localized non-small cell lung cancer. Produced via immunoSEQ multiplex PCR; TCRdb's table is partial and in-frame only. Of roughly 1,500 clones in the sample, over 15% were seen once. The sample in question was normal lung tissue next to the tumor, obtained before any cancer treatment. These receptors all stem from a male donor aged 60 or older with stage I squamous cell lung carcinoma.

This clone was counted between two and nine times. Written as DNA, the CDR3 is TGTGCCAGCAGTTTACTAGGGGCCGGGGCCAACGTCCTGACTTTC. Translation: CASSLLGAGANVLTF. The chain is built from TRBV28 and TRBJ2-6, with D possibly TRBD1 on 5 matching bases. Germline V gene sequence: CDR1 MDHEN, CDR2 SYDVKM. V was cut by 2 bases and J by 4 bases, with 9 bases left in between. The CDR3 has 15 residues.

The chain links TRBV7-5 to TRBJ1-1. TRBV7-5 is a pseudogene locus. This CDR3 is 15 amino acids long. For the CDR3, the DNA is TGTGCCAGCAGCCCACGGACCTTCATGAACACTGAAGCTTTCTTT. It yields the protein CASSPRTFMNTEAFF.

This clone was counted only a few times. The chain employs TRBV11-3 and TRBJ2-7; TRBD1 matches 12 bases. The V gene end was trimmed by 5 bases and the J gene end by 6 bases; junction bases not matched to a gene: 8. This CDR3 has 15 amino acids. Germline loops: CDR1 SGHNT, CDR2 YENEEA. The DNA for the CDR3 is TGTGCCAGCAGCGGGACAGGGGGCGCGACCCGCGAGCAGTACTTC. It encodes CASSGTGGATREQYF. The complete variable domain, with remaining parts taken from reference TRBV11-3 and TRBJ2-7, reads EAGVVQSPRYKIIEKKQPVAFWCNPISGHNTLYWYLQNLGQGPELLIRYENEEAVDDSQLPKDRFSAERLKGVDSTLKIQPAELGDSAVYLCASSGTGGATREQYFGPGTRLTVT.

This clone qualifies as large. This sequence joins TRBV11-3 and TRBJ1-1, with D possibly matching TRBD1 (6 bases). The CDR3 extends over 17 amino acids. Deletions cut 5 bases from V and 0 bases from J, with 19 bases between. Germline-derived CDR1 and CDR2 are SGHNT and YENEEA. Here the CDR3 reads CASSPNPSPGVNTEAFF. The CDR3 DNA sequence: TGTGCCAGCAGCCCCAACCCCTCTCCAGGGGTGAACACTGAAGCTTTCTTT. Together with reference TRBV11-3 and TRBJ1-1, the CDR3 gives the full variable domain: EAGVVQSPRYKIIEKKQPVAFWCNPISGHNTLYWYLQNLGQGPELLIRYENEEAVDDSQLPKDRFSAERLKGVDSTLKIQPAELGDSAVYLCASSPNPSPGVNTEAFFGQGTRLTVV.

The V gene is TRBV30, the J gene TRBJ1-1; D gene unclear. Germline CDR1 and CDR2: GTSNPN and SVGIG (reference sequence). The CDR3 is 12 amino acids. Trimming removed 1 base at V and 5 bases at J, with 8 bases between. CDR3 bases: TGTGCCTGGAGTGGATTTGCGACTGAAGCTTTCTTT. This encodes CAWSGFATEAFF.

This clone has a handful of counts. This rearrangement joins TRBV9 to TRBJ1-1; 10 bases are a match to TRBD1. After removal of 5 bases from V and 2 bases from J, the junction contained 15 bases not matched to a gene. This CDR3 has 18 amino acids. From germline, CDR1 is SGDLS and CDR2 YYNGEE. The CDR3 bases are TGTGCCAGCAGTGAGACGCGGACAGGGGGAGGATCAAACACTGAAGCTTTCTTT. Its protein product is CASSETRTGGGSNTEAFF.

The chain recombines TRBV6-8 with TRBJ2-1; possible D gene TRBD2, 7 bases. Trimming pared 10 bases from V and 6 bases from J, leaving 22 bases between. CDR1 MNHGY and CDR2 SAAAGT come from the germline V gene. The CDR3 is made up of 15 amino acids. CDR3 residues: CATGRGALGSNEQFF. Here the CDR3 DNA reads TGTGCCACTGGGAGGGGGGCTTTGGGAAGCAATGAGCAGTTCTTC.

For the CDR3, the DNA is TGCGCCAGCAGCTTGAGGGGTGACGACACTGAAGCTTTCTTT. It specifies CASSLRGDDTEAFF. The chain recombines TRBV5-1 with TRBJ1-1; perhaps TRBD1 as D (5 bases). V lost 1 base, J lost 3 bases, and 10 bases lay in between. The CDR3 consists of 14 residues. Germline values: CDR1 SGHRS, CDR2 YFSETQ.

This chain joins TRBV5-1 and TRBJ1-1; D possibly corresponds to TRBD1 (6 bases). V lost 4 bases and J lost 2, with 15 bases in between. CDR3 length: 15 amino acids. Germline-derived CDR1 and CDR2 are SGHRS and YFSETQ. The chain's CDR3 is CASSPGGAGNTEAFF. The CDR3 DNA is TGCGCCAGCAGCCCCGGGGGCGCGGGAAACACTGAAGCTTTCTTT.